This TCR beta chain is drawn from a study of blood T cell repertoires in COVID-19. Study context: The origin of the acute and convalescent COVID-19 samples was the United States, Italy and Spain. Sources were T cells, B-cell-depleted T cells, or PBMCs; the material itself was cDNA or gDNA.

The CDR3 loop spans 17 amino acids. J was trimmed by 5 bases and V by 1 base; bases with no gene match: 7. Germline-derived CDR1 and CDR2 are SGHNT and YENEEA. Per the authors' pipeline: Amplification of reference gene primers was used by the study to estimate nucleated cell counts. The data were produced by immunoSEQ multiplex PCR, yet TCRdb's version contains in-frame clones alone and is incomplete. Clone size and the V and J calls come from that table; the DNA yielded D and trimming. The sample holds some 110,000 clones, 82% seen once. The chain has TRBV11-3 and TRBJ2-5; 13 nucleotides match TRBD2. Material: peripheral blood. This clonotype was obtained from a woman aged 70-85 years with acute or convalescent COVID-19. The CDR3 DNA reads as TGTGCCAGCAGCTTAGCCGGGACTAGCGGGGCCCGGGAGACCCAGTACTTC. Its protein product is CASSLAGTSGARETQYF.